This T cell receptor beta chain was recovered during a study of PD-1 blockade in classical Hodgkin lymphoma. Study results and limitations: It was reported that newly diagnosed patients had less baseline TCR diversity than healthy donors. Anyone who began nivolumab under 1 year after ASCT was excluded. Baseline diversity was lower in partial responders and progressors than complete responders.

Germline values: CDR1 SGHDT, CDR2 YYEEEE. The V and J ends lost 4 bases and 4 bases respectively, with 5 bases between them. This CDR3 spans 11 amino acids. Every single patient, without exception, relapsed after autologous stem cell transplantation, and brentuximab vedotin exposure varied. Best response was recorded as complete response, partial response or progressive disease. As concerns this clone: Its target is not known.

TCRdb's copy holds only in-frame clones and misses some; the assay was immunoSEQ multiplex PCR. The sample carries some 32,000 clones, 80% to 90% recorded once. Sequences were derived from peripheral blood mononuclear cells (PBMCs), sampled at baseline. This chain joins TRBV5-6 and TRBJ1-2; D call uncertain. This receptor was obtained from a human donor with classical Hodgkin lymphoma. In nucleotides, the CDR3 is TGTGCCAGCAGCCGGATCTATGGCTACACCTTC. It encodes CASSRIYGYTF.